This is a list of T cell receptor beta chains from one sample in a study of shared clonotypes between healthy human individuals. Sequencing was performed with immunoSEQ multiplex PCR; in TCRdb, only in-frame clones are kept and a portion is missing. Of about 1 million clones in the sample, about 77% were seen once. Sequencing used memory CD4+ T cells sorted from blood. The receptors originated from a young man in good health. Each CDR3 is given with its conserved first and last residue. D genes are given only for firm matches. Clone size is shown for a subset of rows, as once, few, many or a class of expanded clone.

v_call	d_call	clone_size	j_call	cdr3_aa	cdr3_nt
TRBV6-5	-	-	TRBJ1-1	CASSWGTEAFF	TGTGCCAGCAGTTGGGGCACTGAAGCTTTCTTT
TRBV18	-	-	TRBJ2-5	CASSPGRGAGETQYF	TGTGCCAGCTCACCAGGCCGGGGGGCCGGAGAGACCCAGTACTTC
TRBV5-6	-	-	TRBJ2-3	CASSLNRGGASVATQYF	TGTGCCAGCAGCTTAAACCGGGGCGGCGCGTCGGTAGCTACGCAGTATTTT
TRBV7-9	TRBD1	few	TRBJ2-1	CASSPGQGLYNEQFF	TGTGCCAGCAGCCCAGGACAGGGCCTCTACAATGAGCAGTTCTTC
TRBV12-5	-	-	TRBJ2-7	CASGLIHHPYEQYF	TGTGCTAGTGGTTTGATTCATCACCCCTACGAGCAGTACTTC
TRBV7-3	-	-	TRBJ2-2	CASSSRAPWDAGELFF	TGTGCCAGCAGCTCCCGTGCACCATGGGACGCCGGGGAGCTGTTTTTT
TRBV10-3	-	once	TRBJ2-7	CAIGDDEQYF	TGTGCCATCGGGGATGACGAGCAGTACTTC
TRBV19	TRBD1	-	TRBJ1-4	CASSGTGTGGLTNEKLFF	TGTGCCAGTAGTGGGACCGGGACAGGGGGTTTAACTAATGAAAAACTGTTTTTT
TRBV5-1	-	-	TRBJ2-7	CASSSAGPSYEQYF	TGCGCCAGCAGCTCGGCGGGACCCTCCTACGAGCAGTACTTC
TRBV27	-	-	TRBJ2-1	CASSSLRVVEQGYNEQFF	TGTGCCAGCAGCTCCCTCCGCGTTGTAGAACAGGGATACAATGAGCAGTTCTTC
TRBV7-6	TRBD1	-	TRBJ1-5	CASSAGTGPQHF	TGTGCCAGCAGCGCGGGGACAGGTCCCCAGCATTTT
TRBV18	-	-	TRBJ2-2	CASSPKKSPGELFF	TGTGCCAGCTCACCAAAAAAGAGCCCCGGGGAGCTGTTTTTT
TRBV19	TRBD1	-	TRBJ1-5	CASTQYRGQPQHF	TGTGCCAGTACCCAATACAGGGGACAGCCCCAGCATTTT